The present T cell receptor beta chain was sequenced within a study of OX40 agonist ivuxolimab in advanced cancers. Background on the study: Enrollees could have had prior anti-PD-1, anti-PD-L1 or anti-CTLA-4 therapy, which about 40% had received. Findings and caveats of the study: The study did not work out the antigen specificity of the expanded peripheral T cells.

Comments on this clone: Its target is not known. The conserved phenylalanine or tryptophan normally closing the CDR3 is absent here, so this likely arose from a read error.

This CDR3 region has 13 residues. The germline gives CDR1 SNHLY, CDR2 FYNNEI. The ends were cut back, 8 bases at V and 8 bases at J, with 13 bases in the middle. Some clones are missing from TCRdb's copy, which holds only in-frame ones; the method was immunoSEQ multiplex PCR. The sample has about 76,000 clones, over 80% seen once. The TCR comes from an adult with an advanced solid tumor such as melanoma, head and neck, liver or kidney cancer. Sequencing was performed on CD4+ or CD8+ T cells sorted from blood, taken in a trial of the OX40 agonist ivuxolimab. The gene calls are TRBV2 and TRBJ1-6; D is perhaps TRBD1 (6 bases). This chain's CDR3 is CASGGQLDSPLHL. As DNA, the CDR3 is TGTGCCAGCGGTGGACAGCTCGATTCACCCCTCCACCTT.